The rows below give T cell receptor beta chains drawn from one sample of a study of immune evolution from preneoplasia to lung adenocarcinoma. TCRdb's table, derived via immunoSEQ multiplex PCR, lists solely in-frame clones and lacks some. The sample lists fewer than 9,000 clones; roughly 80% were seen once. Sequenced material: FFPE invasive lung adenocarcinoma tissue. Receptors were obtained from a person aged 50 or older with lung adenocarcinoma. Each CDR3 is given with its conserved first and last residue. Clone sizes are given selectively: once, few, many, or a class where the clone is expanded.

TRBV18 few CASIPKDGGSDTQYF
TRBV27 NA CASSSRLAGFNEQFF
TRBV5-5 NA CASSLLRSGTGSTGELFF
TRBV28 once CASSLGQVNTEAFF
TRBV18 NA CASYRVLDTEAFF
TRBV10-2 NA CASSASGSGNEQFF
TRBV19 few CASSEGITGELFF
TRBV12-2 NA CASRLGVDRGGRDTEAFF
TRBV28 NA CASDRGVAETQYF
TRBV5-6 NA CASSLVTSGVTGELFF
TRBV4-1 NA CASSQGRTSGHYNEQFF
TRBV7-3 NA CASSPRGGAAGELFF
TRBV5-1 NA CASSLVPGGIYETQYF
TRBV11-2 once CASSKRDTSYEQYF
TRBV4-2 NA CASSQRAASVLNEQFF
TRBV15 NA CATSNLRGFGYTF
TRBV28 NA CASSRLAGRSGANVLTF
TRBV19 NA CASSMGTSGRVANEQFF
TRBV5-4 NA CASSLDGEQQYF
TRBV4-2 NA CASSQEYTRGYEQYF
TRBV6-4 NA CASSDKRGPGPQHF
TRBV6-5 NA CASSYTTGVDQPQHF
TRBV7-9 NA CASGFWQSYEQYF
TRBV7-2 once CASSRGTSGRAKGETQYF
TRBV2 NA CASSAWDASPNQPQHF
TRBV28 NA CASSSLSRDGAPTIEKLFF